Shown below are 5 T cell receptor beta chains from a single sample sequenced in a study of vaccination and CD4 T cells after COVID-19. These receptors have no known antigen. Specified treatment: roughly 10-day PBMC culture with coronavirus spike peptide pools or control peptides (ViraFEST assay). Samples of CD4+ T cells were obtained from the unexposed donor before the COVID-19 pandemic (2011-2018). With the Oncomine TCR Beta short-read assay, DNA from cultured CD4+ T cells was sequenced. MiXCR, applied by TCRdb to the PCR reads, yields one record per CDR3 protein. Among approximately 5,800 distinct CDR3 sequences listed, around 32% were seen once. The material sequenced was CD4+ T cells from blood, cultured in vitro. The source is a human donor in good health.

The V and J genes are TRBV2 and TRBJ2-2; D is undetermined. Trimming left V 0 bases short and J 3 bases short, with 5 bases between. The CDR3 is made up of 14 amino acids. Looked up from germline, CDR1 is SNHLY and CDR2 is FYNNEI. CDR3 sequence: CASSEALYTGELFF. In nucleotides, the CDR3 is TGTGCCAGCAGTGAAGCCTTGTACACCGGGGAGCTGTTTTTT.

The chain is built from TRBV11-3 and TRBJ2-1, with D possibly matching TRBD2 (7 bases). CDR3 length: 16 residues. Germline assignment: CDR1 SGHNT and CDR2 YENEEA. The V end lost 1 base, the J end lost 1 base, and 11 bases lay between the germline ends. In nucleotides, the CDR3 is TGTGCCAGCAGCTTAGTAGGGGGGGCTTCCTACAATGAGCAGTTCTTC. Amino acid sequence: CASSLVGGASYNEQFF.

The chain couples TRBV12-3 or TRBV12-4 to TRBJ2-2, with D possibly being TRBD2 (6 bases). The ends were cut back, 4 bases at V and 2 bases at J, with 8 bases in the middle. This CDR3 spans 14 amino acids. The DNA for the CDR3 is TGTGCCAGCAGTTACGGGGGAAACACCGGGGAGCTGTTTTTT. Its protein is CASSYGGNTGELFF.

The rearrangement links TRBV20-1 to TRBJ2-6; 8 bases map to TRBD1. Germline-derived CDR1 and CDR2 are DFQATT and SNEGSKA (reference sequence). This CDR3 contains 16 residues. Trimming cost V 1 base and J 0 bases; bases outside gene matches: 2. The CDR3 loop reads CSARADRGSGANVLTF. In DNA form, the CDR3 reads TGCAGTGCTAGAGCTGACAGGGGCTCTGGGGCCAACGTCCTGACTTTC.

The CDR3 sequence: CASSVTIAFDEQFF. CDR3 nucleotides: TGTGCCAGCAGTGTGACCATAGCCTTCGATGAGCAGTTCTTC. This chain joins TRBV6-4 and TRBJ2-1, with no clear D. The ends were cut back, 4 bases at V and 8 bases at J, with 15 bases in the middle. The CDR3 covers 14 residues. Germline CDR1 and CDR2: MRHNA and SNTAGT.